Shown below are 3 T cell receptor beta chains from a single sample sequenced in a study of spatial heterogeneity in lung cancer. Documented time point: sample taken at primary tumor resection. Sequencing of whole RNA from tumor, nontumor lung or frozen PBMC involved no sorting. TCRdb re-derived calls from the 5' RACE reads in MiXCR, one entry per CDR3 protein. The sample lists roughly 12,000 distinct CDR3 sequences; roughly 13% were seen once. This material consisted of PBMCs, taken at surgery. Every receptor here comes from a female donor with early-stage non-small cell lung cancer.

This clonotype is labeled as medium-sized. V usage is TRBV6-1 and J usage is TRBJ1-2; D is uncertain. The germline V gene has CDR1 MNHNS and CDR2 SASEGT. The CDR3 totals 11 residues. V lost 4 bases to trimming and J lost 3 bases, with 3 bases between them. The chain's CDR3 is CASSGYYGYTF. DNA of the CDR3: TGTGCCAGCAGTGGCTACTATGGCTACACCTTC.

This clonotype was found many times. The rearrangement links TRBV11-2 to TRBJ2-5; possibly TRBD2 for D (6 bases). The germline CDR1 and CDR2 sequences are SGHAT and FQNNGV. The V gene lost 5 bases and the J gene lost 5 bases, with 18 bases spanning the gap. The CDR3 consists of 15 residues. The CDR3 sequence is CASSQGVRERETQYF. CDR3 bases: TGTGCCAGCAGCCAAGGGGTACGGGAGAGGGAGACCCAGTACTTC.

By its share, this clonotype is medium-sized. In nucleotides, the CDR3 is TGTGCCAGCAGCTTAGCGCAGGGGATGAAAGAGACCCAGTACTTC. Amino acids: CASSLAQGMKETQYF. The gene calls are TRBV7-8 and TRBJ2-5, with a tentative D call TRBD1 (6 bases). Per the germline V gene, CDR1 is SGHVS and CDR2 is FQNEAQ. The CDR3 runs 15 residues. Deletions cut 0 bases from V and 3 bases from J, with 11 bases between. Supplemented by reference TRBV7-8 and TRBJ2-5, the full variable domain reads GAGVSQSPRYKVAKRGQDVALRCDPISGHVSLFWYQQALGQGPEFLTYFQNEAQLDKSGLPSDRFFAERPEGSVSTLKIQRTQQEDSAVYLCASSLAQGMKETQYFGPGTRLLVL.